This T cell receptor beta chain was obtained from a study of Graves' ophthalmopathy and Graves' hyperthyroidism. Study-wide findings and caveats: An approximately 82% specificity and around 89% sensitivity were achieved by a 13-signature model that separated ophthalmopathy from stable hyperthyroidism.

This clonotype has ten or more counts. The antigen is unknown. Germline-derived CDR1 and CDR2 are DFQATT and SNEGSKA (reference sequence). The CDR3 consists of 12 residues. The trim removed 3 bases at V and 12 bases at J, leaving 9 bases unmatched. Patients newly diagnosed with hyperthyroidism, under 2 months' duration, were aged 18 to 65, the study reports. Amplification of the TCR beta CDR3 regions used RNA transcripts (as template). Following a first-round RT-PCR that used HTBI primers, a second-round multiplex PCR was carried out. TCRdb processed the multiplex PCR reads anew with MiXCR; each CDR3 protein has one entry. Of about 590,000 distinct CDR3 sequences listed, about two fifths are singletons.

Sequencing was done on a sample of peripheral blood or thyroid tissue (not recorded which). The TCR sequence derives from an adult man with Graves' hyperthyroidism. The gene calls are TRBV20-1 and TRBJ2-7; TRBD1 matches at 9 bases. CDR3 coding DNA: TGCAGTGCTAGCTCCGGGACAGGGTTGGCGTACTTC. It codes for CSASSGTGLAYF.